This entry concerns a single TCR beta chain. Its antigen is currently unknown. The sample is drawn from a study of CD8+CD57+ T cells in acquired aplastic anemia. Study-wide context: Sorted CD4+ and CD8+ cell DNA averaged about 3.5 ug. The study, taken as a whole, reports: It was found that fewer than 35 CD8+ CDR3 sequences were shared between patients and controls.

Profiling of TCR beta VDJ combinations and CDR3 sequences used genomic DNA as template. TCRdb used MiXCR to reprocess the reads, holding one entry per CDR3 protein. Counted here are just over 400,000 distinct CDR3 sequences, roughly 68% occurring once; the ten biggest clones make up approximately 3.8%. The CDR3 is 14 amino acids. The V gene's germline CDR1 is SGHTA and CDR2 FQGNSA. V gave up 1 base and J gave up 7 bases, with 13 bases separating them. This receptor was obtained from a human donor in good health, serving as a control. The chain carries TRBV7-2 and TRBJ1-2; D gene ambiguous. What was sequenced was sorted CD4+, CD8+, or CD8+CD57+ T cells (not recorded which) from PBMCs. CDR3 sequence reads: CASSLVAGRGGYTF. For the CDR3, the DNA is TGTGCCAGCAGCTTAGTGGCGGGCAGAGGTGGCTACACCTTC.